Listed below are T cell receptor beta chains from one sample, sequenced in a study of early T cells in non-severe SARS-CoV-2 infection. TCRdb re-called the 5' RACE reads with MiXCR, one entry per CDR3 protein. The table lists about 25,000 distinct CDR3 sequences, more than 4.5% of them singletons. The sample taken for sequencing was whole blood. The receptor set was obtained from an adult who was a healthcare worker with PCR-confirmed SARS-CoV-2 infection or an uninfected control (not recorded which). Each CDR3 is given with its conserved first and last residue.

j_call v_call cdr3_aa
TRBJ1-4 TRBV12-3/TRBV12-4 CASSLATGTNEKLFF
TRBJ1-5 TRBV3-1 CASSSREGLNQPQHF
TRBJ1-1 TRBV2 CASSIEGNAEAFF
TRBJ2-7 TRBV29-1 CSVELVSGIYEQYF
TRBJ1-2 TRBV18 CASSLDSSYGYTF
TRBJ2-1 TRBV20-1 CSAVDQWGINEQFF
TRBJ2-3 TRBV7-9 CASSPGDFTDTQYF
TRBJ2-7 TRBV12-3/TRBV12-4 CASSLVGGMQYF
TRBJ2-4 TRBV20-1 CSALGALAKNIQYF
TRBJ2-1 TRBV6-5 CASSYDTGGPYNEQFF
TRBJ2-1 TRBV5-1 CASSLATRSYNEQFF
TRBJ1-1 TRBV7-9 CASSLTEAFF
TRBJ2-7 TRBV30 CAWSRRGRRGEQYF
TRBJ1-4 TRBV6-1 CASSEGQTGAAEKLFF
TRBJ1-1 TRBV30 CAWGTSFLNTEAFF
TRBJ2-1 TRBV12-5 CASGLVLGPGTVYNEQFF
TRBJ1-1 TRBV6-6 CASSYPGQGWAEAFF
TRBJ1-1 TRBV6-5 CASSYSGQGHTEAFF
TRBJ1-1 TRBV30 CAWRTGTEAFF
TRBJ2-7 TRBV18 CASSPGGGVGTYEQYF
TRBJ1-3 TRBV3-1 CASGQTNTIYF
TRBJ2-3 TRBV28 CAIHSQGRTDTQYF
TRBJ1-3 TRBV28 CASSLNIGRRNTIYF
TRBJ1-1 TRBV18 CASSPPALVNTEAFF
TRBJ2-7 TRBV5-1 CASSSRDRANEQYF
TRBJ2-1 TRBV7-2 CASSLRLAGGSSYNEQFF
TRBJ1-5 TRBV28 CASSPKDRGSNQPQHF
TRBJ1-2 TRBV5-4 CASSWAGGVYGYTF
TRBJ1-6 TRBV28 CASRTGGSPLHF
TRBJ1-6 TRBV4-1 CASSQESPGLRSPLHF
TRBJ2-5 TRBV19 CASSTVAEQETQYF
TRBJ2-7 TRBV5-1 CASRAGTAGHEQYF
TRBJ2-7 TRBV12-3/TRBV12-4 CASSLAGHSYEQYF
TRBJ2-4 TRBV5-6 CASTPSVVRDIQYF
TRBJ1-2 TRBV5-1 CASSLTQGEVDGYTF
TRBJ2-3 TRBV5-1 CASSPIRDRATDTQYF
TRBJ2-3 TRBV6-1 CASRRRQGVSTDTQYF
TRBJ1-1 TRBV20-1 CSARDEKGAITEAFF
TRBJ2-3 TRBV5-5 CASSLEVGGGGTQYF
TRBJ2-1 TRBV20-1 CSARDFGGGRNNEQFF
TRBJ1-1 TRBV3-1 CASSQVARDRFMNTEAFF
TRBJ2-7 TRBV12-2 CASRSRRLSGITYEQYF
TRBJ2-7 TRBV7-2 CASSLKVSYEQYF
TRBJ1-2 TRBV5-1 CASSLMTEGGYGYTF
TRBJ2-7 TRBV4-2 CASSQRLAGGAEQYF
TRBJ2-2 TRBV12-3/TRBV12-4 CASSSRPNTGELFF
TRBJ2-7 TRBV4-1 CASSQAVSSSGHYFYEQYF
TRBJ1-2 TRBV28 CASSRLPAANYGYTF
TRBJ1-2 TRBV4-2 CASSQGDGVYGYTF
TRBJ1-2 TRBV20-1 CSAPITAYGYTF
TRBJ2-5 TRBV12-3/TRBV12-4 CASSLPGRQETQYF
TRBJ1-5 TRBV20-1 CSALTSGNQPQHF
TRBJ2-7 TRBV5-1 CASRLTGGTYEQYF
TRBJ1-5 TRBV20-1 CSASAGQGNQPQHF
TRBJ2-3 TRBV28 CASSLGLAGGPGDTQYF
TRBJ1-1 TRBV5-1 CASSSTQGNTEAFF
TRBJ2-4 TRBV4-1 CASSQVGDNSNIQYF
TRBJ1-2 TRBV7-9 CASSPDRGRSSHYGYTF
TRBJ1-1 TRBV9 CASSVTGTGKEAFF
TRBJ1-1 TRBV9 CASSVGPENTEAFF